A single sample is the source of the 30 T cell receptor beta chains below, sequenced in a study of graft-versus-host responses after intestinal transplantation. TCRdb's copy holds only in-frame clones and misses some; the assay was immunoSEQ multiplex PCR. The sample comprises approximately 93,000 clones, 85% to 95% of which are singletons, and 0.069% rests with the top ten. Their antigens remain unidentified. Material: unstimulated CD8+ T cells sorted from spleen or lymph node cells, obtained before transplant. The receptors here all came from a human donor who was the organ donor for an intestinal transplant.

The chain links TRBV5-6 to TRBJ1-5; D is ambiguous. Trimming removed 0 bases from V and 0 bases from J, with 13 bases in between. The CDR3 consists of 17 residues. CDR1 is SGHDT and CDR2 is YYEEEE in the germline V gene. CDR3 sequence (DNA): TGTGCCAGCAGCTTGGGAACTGTAAGTGATAGCAATCAGCCCCAGCATTTT. It encodes CASSLGTVSDSNQPQHF. Looking up the rest from reference TRBV5-6 and TRBJ1-5 gives the full variable domain: DAGVTQSPTHLIKTRGQQVTLRCSPKSGHDTVSWYQQALGQGPQFIFQYYEEEERQRGNFPDRFSGHQFPNYSSELNVNALLLGDSALYLCASSLGTVSDSNQPQHFGDGTRLSIL.

The chain carries TRBV28 and TRBJ1-1; maybe TRBD1 (5 bases). V was shortened by 3 bases and J by 4 bases, with 24 bases between the two germline ends. Germline-derived CDR1 and CDR2 are MDHEN and SYDVKM. This CDR3 is 18 amino acids long. The CDR3 DNA reads as TGTGCCAGCAGTTTGGTCGGGGGGAGTAGGGTAGAGTTCACTGAAGCTTTCTTT. Translated: CASSLVGGSRVEFTEAFF.

The V gene is TRBV4-1, the J gene TRBJ1-5, with 7 bases aligning to TRBD1. Germline V gives CDR1 MGHRA, CDR2 YSYEKL. The J segment lost 2 bases and the V segment lost 5 bases, leaving 9 bases of the junction unmatched. The length of the CDR3 is 16 residues. Written as DNA, the CDR3 is TGCGCCAGCAGCGACACTTCGCAGGGGGGCAATCAGCCCCAGCATTTT. Its translation: CASSDTSQGGNQPQHF.

This clone was seen a handful of times. The chain employs TRBV5-6 and TRBJ1-5; D gene uncertain. The CDR3 is 13 amino acids. V shed 4 bases and J shed 9 bases, with 14 bases lying between them. From germline, CDR1 is SGHDT and CDR2 YYEEEE. The CDR3 nucleotides read TGTGCCAGCAGCCGGGGTGGGTTTTTGCCCCAGCATTTT. As protein: CASSRGGFLPQHF.

This clone was seen a handful of times. The rearrangement links TRBV7-9 to TRBJ2-7; TRBD2 matches at 7 bases. V shed 9 bases, J shed 7 bases, and the junction held 12 bases outside the gene matches. Germline CDR1 reads SEHNR; CDR2 reads FQNEAQ (reference sequence). The CDR3 loop spans 13 amino acids. The CDR3 reads CASQLQSSGEQYF. In DNA, the CDR3 is TGTGCCAGTCAACTCCAATCTAGCGGAGAGCAGTACTTC.

The CDR3 nucleotides read TGCGCCAGCAGTGAAAGTCTAGCGGGGCCGTCCTACAATGAGCAGTTCTTC. Its protein product is CASSESLAGPSYNEQFF. This chain connects TRBV10-1 to TRBJ2-1, with TRBD2 identical over 9 bases. The CDR3 spans 17 residues. V lost 3 bases and J lost 1; bases outside the gene matches: 7. Germline V gene data show CDR1 as WNHNN and CDR2 as SYGVQD (reference sequence).

This clone appeared a single time. The gene calls are TRBV27 and TRBJ1-1, with D perhaps TRBD1 (5 bases). The CDR3 runs to 13 residues. Trimming removed 4 bases from V and 3 bases from J, with 9 bases in between. CDR1 and CDR2 from the germline V gene are MNHEY and SMNVEV (reference sequence). CDR3 sequence: CASSWGGDTEAFF. The CDR3 DNA reads as TGTGCCAGCAGTTGGGGCGGAGACACTGAAGCTTTCTTT.

The CDR3 sequence is CASSSWVVTGLSEAFF. Here the CDR3 DNA reads TGCGCCAGCAGCTCGTGGGTAGTGACAGGGCTCTCTGAAGCTTTCTTT. The chain couples TRBV5-1 to TRBJ1-1; 7 bases agree with TRBD1. The CDR3 is 16 residues long. Per the germline V gene, CDR1 is SGHRS and CDR2 is YFSETQ. V shed 3 bases and J 6 bases; nucleotides not matched to a gene: 14.

This clone was observed once. The chain is built from TRBV6-5 and TRBJ1-2; no definite D call. V was cut by 6 bases and J by 4 bases, with 15 bases left in between. The CDR3 is 14 residues long. Germline V gene data show CDR1 as MNHEY and CDR2 as SVGAGI. CDR3 amino acids: CASRTRGDGYGYTF. The CDR3 DNA follows: TGTGCCAGCAGAACACGGGGAGATGGCTATGGCTACACCTTC.

The CDR3 coding sequence is TGTGCCAGCAGCCCAAGACAGGGTACTGAAGCTTTCTTT. Translated: CASSPRQGTEAFF. The V and J genes are TRBV9 and TRBJ1-1, with 7 bases that match TRBD1. The CDR3 covers 13 residues. Per germline, CDR1 SGDLS and CDR2 YYNGEE. Losses at the gene ends were 4 bases for V and 5 bases for J; bases not matched to a gene: 5. The complete variable domain, with remaining parts taken from reference TRBV9 and TRBJ1-1, reads DSGVTQTPKHLITATGQRVTLRCSPRSGDLSVYWYQQSLDQGLQFLIQYYNGEERAKGNILERFSAQQFPDLHSELNLSSLELGDSALYFCASSPRQGTEAFFGQGTRLTVV.

The V gene is TRBV2, the J gene TRBJ1-2, with D possibly TRBD1 on 5 matching bases. CDR1 is SNHLY, CDR2 FYNNEI, per germline. CDR3 length: 13 residues. Deletions cut 3 bases from V and 4 bases from J, with 9 bases between. The CDR3 loop is CASSEGQIYGYTF. The CDR3 bases are TGTGCCAGCAGTGAGGGGCAAATCTATGGCTACACCTTC.

The chain combines TRBV6-1 with TRBJ2-1, with no clear D. V dropped 7 bases and J dropped 1 base, with 11 bases sitting between them. Germline lookup yields CDR1 MNHNS and CDR2 SASEGT. This CDR3 has 14 amino acids. CDR3 protein: CASTPFRSYNEQFF. The CDR3 bases are TGTGCCAGCACCCCTTTCCGGTCCTACAATGAGCAGTTCTTC.

This chain connects TRBV6-1 to TRBJ2-1, with 11 bases fitting TRBD2. Germline CDR1 is MNHNS and CDR2 is SASEGT. Losses at the gene ends were 1 base for V and 2 bases for J; bases not matched to a gene: 7. This CDR3 region has 18 residues. Here the CDR3 DNA reads TGTGCCAGCAGTGAAGTAGCGGGAGGGTTAATGACCTACAATGAGCAGTTCTTC. Translated: CASSEVAGGLMTYNEQFF.

The genes are TRBV5-4 and TRBJ2-2, with 8 bases aligning to TRBD1. Germline trimming cut 9 bases from V and 4 bases from J; bases unmatched to any gene: 5. The CDR3 contains 13 residues. Germline V gives CDR1 SGHNT, CDR2 YYREEE (reference sequence). CDR3 DNA sequence: TGTGCCACACGACAGGGGCCCACCGGGGAGCTGTTTTTT. Amino acid sequence: CATRQGPTGELFF.

The chain recombines TRBV27 with TRBJ1-2; D may be TRBD1 (5 bases). Germline V gene data show CDR1 as MNHEY and CDR2 as SMNVEV (reference sequence). The CDR3 is 13 amino acids. Trimming removed 3 bases at V and 8 bases at J, with 13 bases between. The CDR3 nucleotides read TGTGCCAGCAGTTTGACCAGGGCGTGGGGCTACACCTTC. Amino acids: CASSLTRAWGYTF.

The chain employs TRBV9 and TRBJ2-6; 8 bases agree with TRBD1. Trimming cost V 3 bases and J 1 base; bases outside gene matches: 18. In germline, CDR1 is SGDLS, CDR2 YYNGEE. The CDR3 contains 21 residues. CDR3 loop: CASSGSRDRPSSESGANVLTF. As DNA, the CDR3 is TGTGCCAGCAGCGGTAGCCGGGACAGGCCATCCTCCGAGTCTGGGGCCAACGTCCTGACTTTC.

The chain employs TRBV5-8 and TRBJ1-2, with D possibly TRBD1 on 6 matching bases. V was shortened by 5 bases and J by 4 bases, with 18 bases between the two germline ends. The germline gives CDR1 SGHTS, CDR2 YDEGEE. CDR3 length equals 15 residues. CDR3 in DNA: TGTGCCAGCAGACGGACAGAGGGAATAGGCTATGGCTACACCTTC. Protein sequence: CASRRTEGIGYGYTF.

This clone has just one count. The V and J genes are TRBV12-5 and TRBJ2-2; D ambiguous. Germline V lookup: CDR1 LGHNT, CDR2 FRNRAP. The CDR3 sequence is 14 residues long. Trimming stripped 0 bases from V and 7 bases from J, with 9 bases between. CDR3 bases: TGTGCTAGTGGTTTGGTACGGGTGAGCGGGGAGCTGTTTTTT. It is translated as CASGLVRVSGELFF.

This chain joins TRBV5-1 and TRBJ1-4, with D maybe TRBD1 (6 bases). V shed 4 bases and J shed 5 bases, with 27 bases lying between them. Germline CDR1 is SGHRS and CDR2 is YFSETQ. The CDR3 contains 19 residues. CDR3 loop: CASSPFGRTVFRMNEKLFF. The CDR3 DNA is TGCGCCAGCAGCCCCTTTGGACGGACAGTTTTCCGAATGAATGAAAAACTGTTTTTT.

The rearrangement joins TRBV7-9 to TRBJ1-2; 11 positions match TRBD1. CDR1 is SEHNR, CDR2 FQNEAQ, per germline (reference sequence). There are 16 residues in the CDR3. Trimming removed 5 bases from V and 3 bases from J; junction bases left unmatched: 8. CDR3 in DNA: TGTGCCAGCAGCCCAATACCGGGACAGGGGGACTATGGCTACACCTTC. This translates into CASSPIPGQGDYGYTF.

This chain links TRBV6-5 with TRBJ1-2; 9 positions agree with TRBD1. This CDR3 spans 14 amino acids. Unmatched junction bases numbered 6, after V lost 6 bases and J lost 4 bases. CDR1 MNHEY and CDR2 SVGAGI come from the germline V gene. This CDR3 reads CASRLGQGAYGYTF. The CDR3, as DNA: TGTGCCAGCAGACTGGGACAGGGAGCCTATGGCTACACCTTC.

The genes are TRBV7-9 and TRBJ2-7; 11 bases agree with TRBD1. Germline V gene data show CDR1 as SEHNR and CDR2 as FQNEAQ (reference sequence). Germline trimming cut 5 bases from V and 3 bases from J; bases unmatched to any gene: 6. The CDR3 totals 15 residues. The DNA of the CDR3 is TGTGCCAGCAGCCCGATAGGGACAGGGGGCTACGAGCAGTACTTC. Its protein is CASSPIGTGGYEQYF.

This rearrangement joins TRBV2 to TRBJ2-1; tentatively, D is TRBD2 (7 bases). Germline lookup yields CDR1 SNHLY and CDR2 FYNNEI. V was pared by 3 bases and J by 10 bases, with 19 bases between. The CDR3 is made up of 15 amino acids. DNA of the CDR3: TGTGCCAGCAGTGAGGCGGGGGCCCGCAATTGGGAGCAGTTCTTC. Translated: CASSEAGARNWEQFF.

This clone was observed a single time. CDR3 region: CASSLGDGLYSNQPQHF. The DNA for the CDR3 is TGTGCCAGCAGCTTAGGGGACGGACTATATAGCAATCAGCCCCAGCATTTT. The chain is built from TRBV7-6 and TRBJ1-5; D is perhaps TRBD1 (5 bases). This CDR3 contains 17 residues. Trimming pared 1 base from V and 0 bases from J, leaving 13 bases between. Germline CDR1 reads SGHVS; CDR2 reads FNYEAQ.

The chain links TRBV5-1 to TRBJ2-5, with TRBD2 identical over 14 bases. The V segment lost 5 bases and the J segment 4 bases; nucleotides outside the gene matches: 13. CDR1 is SGHRS, CDR2 YFSETQ, per germline. The CDR3 has 18 amino acids. This CDR3 is CASRPLPGLAGVRETQYF. CDR3 nucleotide sequence: TGCGCCAGCAGGCCGTTACCGGGACTAGCGGGAGTGAGAGAGACCCAGTACTTC.

This clone was seen a single time. The CDR3 is CASSLSGGTANSPLHF. Here the CDR3 DNA reads TGTGCCAGCAGCTTAAGTGGAGGGACCGCGAATTCACCCCTCCACTTT. The rearrangement uses TRBV7-8 and TRBJ1-6; the D gene is possibly TRBD1 (5 bases). The CDR3 length is 16 residues. Between the trimmed V and J ends, which lost 2 bases and 7 bases, there was a span of 15 bases. Per germline, CDR1 SGHVS and CDR2 FQNEAQ.

V and J are TRBV30 and TRBJ2-1, with a tentative D call TRBD2 (5 bases). CDR1 and CDR2 (germline): GTSNPN, SVGIG (reference sequence). CDR3 length: 15 amino acids. V was pared by 4 bases and J by 0 bases, with 13 bases between. The CDR3 bases are TGTGCCTGGACTTCTGGAGCGGCCTCCTACAATGAGCAGTTCTTC. Its translation: CAWTSGAASYNEQFF.

This clone was recorded only once. The chain is built from TRBV11-2 and TRBJ1-1; 7 nucleotides match TRBD1. V lost 0 bases, J lost 6 bases, and 4 bases stayed unmatched. Germline V CDR1 and CDR2: SGHAT, FQNNGV. The CDR3 contains 14 residues. The CDR3 spells CASSLEGQWSEAFF. In DNA, the CDR3 is TGTGCCAGCAGCTTAGAGGGACAGTGGTCTGAAGCTTTCTTT.

V usage is TRBV4-1 and J usage is TRBJ2-7; possibly TRBD2 for D (5 bases). The V and J ends lost 0 bases and 7 bases respectively, with 22 bases between them. The CDR3 has 17 amino acids. Germline V gene lookup returns CDR1 MGHRA and CDR2 YSYEKL. CDR3 in amino acids: CASSQDLWEITSKEQYF. CDR3 nucleotides: TGCGCCAGCAGCCAAGACCTTTGGGAGATTACTAGTAAGGAGCAGTACTTC.

This chain connects TRBV9 to TRBJ2-3, with TRBD1 matching 7 bases. Germline V gene lookup returns CDR1 SGDLS and CDR2 YYNGEE. The junction had 7 bases not matched to a gene; V was cut back by 0 bases and J by 3 bases. The CDR3 length is 16 residues. CDR3 sequence: CASSVGYRGWTDTQYF. DNA of the CDR3: TGTGCCAGCAGCGTAGGCTACAGGGGTTGGACAGATACGCAGTATTTT.